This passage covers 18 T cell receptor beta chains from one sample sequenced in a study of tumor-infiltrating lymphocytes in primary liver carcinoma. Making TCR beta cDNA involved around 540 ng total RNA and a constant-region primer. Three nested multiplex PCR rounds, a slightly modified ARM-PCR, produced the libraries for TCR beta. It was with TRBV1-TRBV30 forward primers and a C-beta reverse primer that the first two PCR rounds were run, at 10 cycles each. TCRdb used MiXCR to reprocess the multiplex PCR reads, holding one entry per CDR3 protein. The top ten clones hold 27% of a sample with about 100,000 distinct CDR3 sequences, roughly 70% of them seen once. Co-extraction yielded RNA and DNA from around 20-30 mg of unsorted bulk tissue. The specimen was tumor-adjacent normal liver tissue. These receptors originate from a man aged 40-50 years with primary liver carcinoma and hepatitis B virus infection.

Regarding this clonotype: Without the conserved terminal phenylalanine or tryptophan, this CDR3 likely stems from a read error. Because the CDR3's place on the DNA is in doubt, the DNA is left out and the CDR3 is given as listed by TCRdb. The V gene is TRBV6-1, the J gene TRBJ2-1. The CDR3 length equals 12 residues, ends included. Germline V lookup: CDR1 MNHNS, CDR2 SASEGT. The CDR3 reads CAISETYNEQSI.

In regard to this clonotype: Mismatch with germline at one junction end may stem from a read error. In DNA form, the CDR3 reads TGTGCCAGCAGCTTAGTAGAGGGAGAAACCTATGAGCAGTACTTC. It specifies CASSLVEGETYEQYF. The V gene is TRBV11-2, the J gene TRBJ2-7, with D possibly matching TRBD2 (5 bases). CDR3 length equals 15 residues. The germline gives CDR1 SGHAT, CDR2 FQNNGV.

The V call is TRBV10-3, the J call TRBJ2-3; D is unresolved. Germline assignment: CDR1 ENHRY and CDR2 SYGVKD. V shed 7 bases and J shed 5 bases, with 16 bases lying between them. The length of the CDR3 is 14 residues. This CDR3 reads CAINVGRAEDTQYF. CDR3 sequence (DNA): TGTGCCATCAATGTAGGTCGCGCGGAAGATACGCAGTATTTT.

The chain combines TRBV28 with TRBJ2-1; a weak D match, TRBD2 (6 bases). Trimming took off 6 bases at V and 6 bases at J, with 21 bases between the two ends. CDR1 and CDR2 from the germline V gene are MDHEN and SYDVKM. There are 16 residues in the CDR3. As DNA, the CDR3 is TGTGCCAGCAGACGCACAGCCGGGACTTACTGCAATGAGCAGTTCTTC. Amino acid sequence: CASRRTAGTYCNEQFF.

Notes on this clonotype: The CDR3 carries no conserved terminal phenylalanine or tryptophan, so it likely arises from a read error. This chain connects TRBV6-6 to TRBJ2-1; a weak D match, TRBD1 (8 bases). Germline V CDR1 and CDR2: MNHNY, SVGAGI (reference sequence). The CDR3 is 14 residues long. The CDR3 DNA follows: TGTGCTAGCAGTCCTTACAGGGGGGGAAATGAGCAGTTCTCC. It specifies CASSPYRGGNEQFS.

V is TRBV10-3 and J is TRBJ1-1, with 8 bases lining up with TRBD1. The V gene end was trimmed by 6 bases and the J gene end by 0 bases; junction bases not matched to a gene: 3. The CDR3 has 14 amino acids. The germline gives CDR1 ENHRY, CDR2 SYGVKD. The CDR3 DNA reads TGTGCCATCAGCGGACAGGGTCTGAACACTGAAGCTTTCTTT. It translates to CAISGQGLNTEAFF.

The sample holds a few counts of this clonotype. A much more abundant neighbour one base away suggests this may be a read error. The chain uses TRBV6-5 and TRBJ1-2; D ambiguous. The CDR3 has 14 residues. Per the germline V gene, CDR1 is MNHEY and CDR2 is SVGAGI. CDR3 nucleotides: TGTACCAGCACCCTCCGCCCAGGTGGCGGTGGCTACACCTTC. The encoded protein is CTSTLRPGGGGYTF.

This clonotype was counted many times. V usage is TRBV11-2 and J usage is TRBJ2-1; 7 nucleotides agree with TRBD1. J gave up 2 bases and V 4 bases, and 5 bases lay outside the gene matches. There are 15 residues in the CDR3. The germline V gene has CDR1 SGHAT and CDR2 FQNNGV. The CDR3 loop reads CASSSRQGPYNEQFF. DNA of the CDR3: TGTGCCAGCAGCTCCCGACAGGGACCCTACAATGAGCAGTTCTTC.

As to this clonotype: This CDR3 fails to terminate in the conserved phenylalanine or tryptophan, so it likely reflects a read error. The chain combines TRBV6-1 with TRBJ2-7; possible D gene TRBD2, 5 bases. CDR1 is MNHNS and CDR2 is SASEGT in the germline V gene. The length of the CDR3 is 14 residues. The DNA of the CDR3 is TGTGCCAGCAGTGAACGAAATAGCGCCTACGAACAGTACTTA. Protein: CASSERNSAYEQYL.

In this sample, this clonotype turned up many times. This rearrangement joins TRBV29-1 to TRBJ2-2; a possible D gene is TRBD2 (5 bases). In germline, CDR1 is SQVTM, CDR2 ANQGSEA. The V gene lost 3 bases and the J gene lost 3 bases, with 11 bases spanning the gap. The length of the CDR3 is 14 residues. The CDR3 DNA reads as TGCAGCGTTGAGTCCAGGCGGGACACCGGGGAGCTGTTTTTT. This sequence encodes CSVESRRDTGELFF.

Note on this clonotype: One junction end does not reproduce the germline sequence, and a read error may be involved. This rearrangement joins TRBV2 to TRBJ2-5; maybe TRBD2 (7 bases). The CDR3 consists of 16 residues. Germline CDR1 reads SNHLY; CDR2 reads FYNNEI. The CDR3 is CASSHPVRGGQVTQYF. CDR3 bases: TGTGCCAGCAGTCACCCTGTAAGGGGGGGCCAAGTGACCCAGTATTTC.

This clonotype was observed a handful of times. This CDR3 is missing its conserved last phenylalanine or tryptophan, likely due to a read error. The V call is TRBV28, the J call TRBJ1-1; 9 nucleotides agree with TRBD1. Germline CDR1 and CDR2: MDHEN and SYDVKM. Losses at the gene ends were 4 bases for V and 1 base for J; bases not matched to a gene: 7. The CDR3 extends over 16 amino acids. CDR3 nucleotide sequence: TGTGCCAGCAGTTCCCGTCGGACAGGGGAGAACACTGAAGCTTTCTCT. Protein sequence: CASSSRRTGENTEAFS.

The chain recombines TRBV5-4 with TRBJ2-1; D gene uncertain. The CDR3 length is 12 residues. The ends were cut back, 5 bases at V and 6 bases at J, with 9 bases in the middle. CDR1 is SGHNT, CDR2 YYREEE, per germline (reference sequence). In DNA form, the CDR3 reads TGTGCCAGCAGTGTAGGTTTCAATGAGCAGTTCTTC. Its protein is CASSVGFNEQFF.

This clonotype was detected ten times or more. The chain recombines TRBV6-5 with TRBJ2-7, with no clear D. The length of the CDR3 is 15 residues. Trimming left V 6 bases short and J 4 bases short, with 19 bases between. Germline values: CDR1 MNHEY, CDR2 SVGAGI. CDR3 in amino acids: CASSPDPSDLYEQYF. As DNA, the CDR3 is TGTGCCAGCAGCCCCGATCCCAGTGACCTTTACGAGCAGTACTTC.

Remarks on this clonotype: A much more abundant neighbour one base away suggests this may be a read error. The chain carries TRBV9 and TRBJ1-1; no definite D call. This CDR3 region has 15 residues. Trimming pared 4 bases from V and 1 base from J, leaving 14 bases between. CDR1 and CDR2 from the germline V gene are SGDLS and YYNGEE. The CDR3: CASSPPNGANTEAFF. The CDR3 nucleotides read TGTGCCAGCAGCCCCCCCAACGGAGCGAACACTGAAGCTTTCTTT.

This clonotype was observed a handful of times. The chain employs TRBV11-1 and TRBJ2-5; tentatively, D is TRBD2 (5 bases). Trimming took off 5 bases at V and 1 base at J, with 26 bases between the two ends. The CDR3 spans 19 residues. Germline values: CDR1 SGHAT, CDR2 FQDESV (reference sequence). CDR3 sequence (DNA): TGTGCCAGCAGCCTGACCCCTGAGGTCAGGAAGGACTTCCAAGAGACCCAGTACTTC. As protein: CASSLTPEVRKDFQETQYF.

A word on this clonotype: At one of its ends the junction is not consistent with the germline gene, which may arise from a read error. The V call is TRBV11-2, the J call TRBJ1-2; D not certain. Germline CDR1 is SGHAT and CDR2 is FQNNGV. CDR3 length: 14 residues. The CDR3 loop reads CASSLSPANYGYTF. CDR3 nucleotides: TGTGCCAGTAGCTTATCACCAGCTAACTATGGCTACACCTTC.

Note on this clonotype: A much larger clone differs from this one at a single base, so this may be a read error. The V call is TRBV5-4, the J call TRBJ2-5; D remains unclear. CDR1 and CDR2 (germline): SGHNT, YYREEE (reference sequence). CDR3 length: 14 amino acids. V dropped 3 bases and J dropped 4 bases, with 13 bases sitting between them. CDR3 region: CASSWDNGVETQYF. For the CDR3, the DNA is TGTGCCAGCAGCTGGGATAATGGGGTAGAGACCCAGTACTTC.